Listed below are T cell receptor beta chains from one sample, sequenced in a study of regulatory and conventional T cells in RAG deficiency. Assay: immunoSEQ multiplex PCR; the TCRdb copy retains only in-frame clones and omits some. The sample holds 25,000 to 35,000 clones; around 89% are singletons and the top ten take roughly 5.4%. These sequences were also reported in another study, on regulatory T cells.

The sample was CD8+ T cells sorted from blood. These receptors all stem from a human donor in good health. CDR3s include the opening cysteine and the closing phenylalanine or tryptophan. The D gene is left open where the match is weak. The size field is filled for only some rows; it gives once, few, many or a size class.

d_call | cdr3_length | clone_size | j_call | v_call | cdr3_aa | cdr3_nt
- | 16 | - | TRBJ2-2 | TRBV6-5 | CASSYYRTLNTGELFF | TGTGCCAGCAGTTACTACCGGACACTGAACACCGGGGAGCTGTTTTTT
- | 12 | once | TRBJ2-5 | TRBV5-1 | CASSLALETQYF | TGCGCCAGCAGCTTGGCCCTAGAGACCCAGTACTTC
- | 15 | - | TRBJ1-2 | TRBV29-1 | CSVEVGTNSGYGYTF | TGCAGCGTTGAAGTCGGGACGAATAGCGGCTATGGCTACACCTTC
- | 15 | - | TRBJ1-5 | TRBV6-5 | CASSVTGMSNQPQHF | TGTGCCAGCAGTGTAACAGGTATGAGCAATCAGCCCCAGCATTTT
TRBD2 | 15 | - | TRBJ2-1 | TRBV15 | CATSIAGTSYNEQFF | TGTGCCACCTCCATAGCGGGGACTTCCTACAATGAGCAGTTCTTC
- | 12 | - | TRBJ2-7 | TRBV11-2 | CASSLGTYEQYF | TGTGCCAGCAGCTTAGGGACGTACGAGCAGTACTTC
- | 12 | - | TRBJ2-1 | TRBV27 | CASSKGDNEQFF | TGTGCCAGCAGTAAAGGAGACAATGAGCAGTTCTTC
- | 11 | - | TRBJ2-7 | TRBV28 | CAARGGYEQYF | TGTGCGGCTCGAGGGGGATACGAGCAGTACTTC
- | 15 | - | TRBJ2-3 | TRBV5-1 | CASSLSGEVADTQYF | TGCGCCAGCAGCTTGTCCGGCGAGGTGGCAGATACGCAGTATTTT
TRBD1 | 15 | - | TRBJ2-3 | TRBV10-3 | CAIMTGGMGTDTQYF | TGTGCCATCATGACAGGGGGTATGGGCACAGATACGCAGTATTTT
TRBD1 | 14 | - | TRBJ2-1 | TRBV6-5 | CASSQQGAIHGQFF | TGTGCCAGCAGCCAACAGGGGGCGATCCATGGGCAGTTCTTC
TRBD2 | 16 | - | TRBJ2-5 | TRBV7-2 | CASGLAGALGGETQYF | TGTGCCAGCGGTCTAGCGGGCGCCCTGGGTGGGGAGACCCAGTACTTC
TRBD2 | 15 | - | TRBJ2-7 | TRBV19 | CASSKGLAGVDEQYF | TGTGCCAGTAGTAAGGGACTAGCGGGAGTCGACGAGCAGTACTTC
TRBD1 | 14 | - | TRBJ2-7 | TRBV5-1 | CASSFPDRNYEQYF | TGCGCCAGCAGCTTTCCGGACAGGAACTACGAGCAGTACTTC
- | 15 | - | TRBJ2-1 | TRBV15 | CATSRRTDLYNEQFF | TGTGCCACCAGCAGACGGACTGATCTTTACAATGAGCAGTTCTTC
- | 15 | - | TRBJ1-1 | TRBV10-3 | CAISEGGPMNTEAFF | TGTGCCATCAGTGAGGGGGGGCCCATGAACACTGAAGCTTTCTTT
- | 14 | few | TRBJ2-7 | TRBV14 | CASSHFDRPYEQYF | TGTGCCAGCAGCCACTTCGACAGACCCTACGAGCAGTACTTC
- | 14 | few | TRBJ1-6 | TRBV19 | CASSSDSYNSPLHF | TGTGCCAGTAGTAGCGATTCCTATAATTCACCCCTCCACTTT
TRBD1 | 19 | - | TRBJ2-6 | TRBV9 | CASSDSRTGGTAGANVLTF | TGTGCCAGCAGCGACAGCCGGACAGGGGGCACCGCTGGGGCCAACGTCCTGACTTTC
- | 14 | few | TRBJ2-2 | TRBV7-9 | CASSPGPITGELFF | TGTGCCAGCAGCCCGGGACCCATCACCGGGGAGCTGTTTTTT
- | 13 | - | TRBJ1-1 | TRBV5-4 | CASSLRGDTEAFF | TGTGCCAGCAGCTTGCGAGGGGACACTGAAGCTTTCTTT
TRBD2 | 15 | - | TRBJ2-1 | TRBV7-8 | CASSLISGGYNEQFF | TGTGCCAGCAGCTTAATTAGCGGGGGGTACAATGAGCAGTTCTTC
- | 16 | - | TRBJ2-7 | TRBV28 | CASSAIQGRGGYEQYF | TGTGCCAGCAGTGCAATACAGGGACGGGGTGGGTACGAGCAGTACTTC
- | 13 | - | TRBJ2-2 | TRBV7-7 | CASSSWTGGELFF | TGTGCTAGCAGCTCATGGACGGGTGGGGAGCTGTTTTTT
TRBD2 | 15 | - | TRBJ2-1 | TRBV4-1 | CASSTLGAGNNEQFF | TGCGCCAGCAGCACCTTAGGAGCGGGAAACAATGAGCAGTTCTTC